This record covers a single T cell receptor (beta chain). The repertoire was sequenced with immunoSEQ multiplex PCR; TCRdb's copy has only in-frame clones and lacks some. This table holds a few hundred thousand clones, approximately 91% found once. Germline V CDR1 and CDR2: SGHRS, YFSETQ. The CDR3 runs 15 residues. V was clipped by 4 bases and J by 7 bases; unmatched bases: 13. This entry belongs to a study of blood T cell repertoires in COVID-19. Whole-study context: Samples of COVID-19 (acute and convalescent) were obtained from the United States, Italy and Spain.

The origin of this receptor is a woman aged 25 to 45 who had recovered from COVID-19. The J gene is TRBJ1-2, the V gene TRBV5-1; 7 bases match TRBD1. The sequenced sample consisted of PBMCs or T cells enriched from blood (not recorded which). CDR3 loop: CASSNTGDERGGYTF. As DNA, the CDR3 is TGCGCCAGCAGCAACACAGGGGACGAACGTGGTGGCTACACCTTC. The full variable domain, rest sourced from reference TRBV5-1 and TRBJ1-2, is KAGVTQTPRYLIKTRGQQVTLSCSPISGHRSVSWYQQTPGQGLQFLFEYFSETQRNKGNFPGRFSGRQFSNSRSEMNVSTLELGDSALYLCASSNTGDERGGYTFGSGTRLTVV.